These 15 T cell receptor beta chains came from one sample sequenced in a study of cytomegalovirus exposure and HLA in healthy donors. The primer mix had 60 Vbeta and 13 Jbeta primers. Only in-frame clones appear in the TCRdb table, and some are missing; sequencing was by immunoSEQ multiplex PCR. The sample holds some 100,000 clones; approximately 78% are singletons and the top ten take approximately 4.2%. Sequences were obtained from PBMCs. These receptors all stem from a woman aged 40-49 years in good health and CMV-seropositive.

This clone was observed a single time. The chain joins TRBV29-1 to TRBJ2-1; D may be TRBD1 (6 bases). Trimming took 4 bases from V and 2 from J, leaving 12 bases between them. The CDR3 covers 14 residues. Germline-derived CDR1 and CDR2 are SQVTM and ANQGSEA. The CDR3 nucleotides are TGCAGCGTTGCGACAGGTGCTCCCTACAATGAGCAGTTCTTC. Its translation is CSVATGAPYNEQFF.

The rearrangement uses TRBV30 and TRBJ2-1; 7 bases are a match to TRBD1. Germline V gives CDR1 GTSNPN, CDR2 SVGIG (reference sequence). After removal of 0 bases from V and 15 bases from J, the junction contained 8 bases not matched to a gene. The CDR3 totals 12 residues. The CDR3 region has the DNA TGTGCCTGGAGTGTACAGCTGGGGACAGCGTTCTTC. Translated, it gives CAWSVQLGTAFF.

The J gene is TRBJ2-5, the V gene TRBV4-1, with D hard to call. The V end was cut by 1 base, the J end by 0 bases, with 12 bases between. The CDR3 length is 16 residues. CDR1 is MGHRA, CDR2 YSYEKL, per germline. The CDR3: CASSQGITANQETQYF. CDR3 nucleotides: TGCGCCAGCAGCCAAGGAATAACAGCCAACCAAGAGACCCAGTACTTC.

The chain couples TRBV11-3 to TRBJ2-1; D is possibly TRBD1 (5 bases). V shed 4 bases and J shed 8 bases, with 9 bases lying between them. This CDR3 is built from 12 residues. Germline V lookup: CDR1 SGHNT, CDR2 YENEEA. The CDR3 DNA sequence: TGTGCCAGCAGCTCTGACAGCGATGAGCAGTTCTTC. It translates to CASSSDSDEQFF.

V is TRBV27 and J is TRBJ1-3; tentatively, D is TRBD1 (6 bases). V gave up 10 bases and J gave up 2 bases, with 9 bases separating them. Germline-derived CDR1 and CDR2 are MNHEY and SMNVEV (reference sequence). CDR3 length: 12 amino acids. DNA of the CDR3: TGTGCCACTACAGGGCCTGGAAACACCATATATTTT. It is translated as CATTGPGNTIYF.

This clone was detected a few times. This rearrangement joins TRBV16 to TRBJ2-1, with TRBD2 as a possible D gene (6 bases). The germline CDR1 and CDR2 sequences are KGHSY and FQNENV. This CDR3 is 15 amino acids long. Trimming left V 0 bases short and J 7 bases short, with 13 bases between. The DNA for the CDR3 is TGTGCCAGCAGCCAATCAGGACTATCGTCTAATGAGCAGTTCTTC. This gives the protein CASSQSGLSSNEQFF.

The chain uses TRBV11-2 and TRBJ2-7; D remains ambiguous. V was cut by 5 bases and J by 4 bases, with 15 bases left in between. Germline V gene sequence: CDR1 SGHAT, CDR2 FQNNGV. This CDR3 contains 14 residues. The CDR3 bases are TGTGCCAGCAGCGCGAGACACGGTCGTTACGAGCAGTACTTC. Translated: CASSARHGRYEQYF.

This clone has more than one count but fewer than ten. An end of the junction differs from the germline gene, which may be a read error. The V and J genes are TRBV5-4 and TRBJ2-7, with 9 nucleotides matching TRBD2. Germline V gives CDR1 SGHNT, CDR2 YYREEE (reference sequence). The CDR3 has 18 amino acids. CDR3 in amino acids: CASSLNPAGGHISYAQYF. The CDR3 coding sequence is TGTGCCAGCAGCTTGAATCCAGCGGGAGGCCATATCTCCTACGCGCAGTACTTC.

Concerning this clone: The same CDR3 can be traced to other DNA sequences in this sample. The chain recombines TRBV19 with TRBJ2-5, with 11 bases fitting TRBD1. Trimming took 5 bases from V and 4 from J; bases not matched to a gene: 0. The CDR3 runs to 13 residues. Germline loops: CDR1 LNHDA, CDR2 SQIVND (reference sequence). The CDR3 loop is CASSGTGGETQYF. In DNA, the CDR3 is TGTGCCAGTAGTGGGACAGGGGGAGAGACCCAGTACTTC.

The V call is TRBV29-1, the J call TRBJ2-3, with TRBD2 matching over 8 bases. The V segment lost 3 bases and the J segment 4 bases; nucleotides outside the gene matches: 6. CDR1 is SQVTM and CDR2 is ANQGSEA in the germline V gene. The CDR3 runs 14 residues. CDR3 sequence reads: CSVESGSWSDTQYF. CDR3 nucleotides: TGCAGCGTTGAGAGCGGGAGTTGGTCAGATACGCAGTATTTT.

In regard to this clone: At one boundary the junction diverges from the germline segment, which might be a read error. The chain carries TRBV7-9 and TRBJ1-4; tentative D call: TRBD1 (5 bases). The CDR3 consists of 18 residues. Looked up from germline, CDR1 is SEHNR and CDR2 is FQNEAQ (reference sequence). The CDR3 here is CSSSLEVEFRGLNEKLFF. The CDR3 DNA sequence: TGTTCCAGCAGCTTAGAGGTAGAGTTTCGGGGACTTAATGAAAAACTGTTTTTT.

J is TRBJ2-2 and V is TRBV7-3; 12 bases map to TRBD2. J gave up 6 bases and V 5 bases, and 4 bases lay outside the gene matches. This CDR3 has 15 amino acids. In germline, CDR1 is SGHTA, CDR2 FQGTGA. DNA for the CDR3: TGTGCCAGCAGCCGGACTAGCGGGATTGCCGGGGAGCTGTTTTTT. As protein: CASSRTSGIAGELFF.

CDR3 DNA: TGTGCCAGCAGCTTGGGGACAGGGCTAGGCTATGGCTACACCTTC. Its protein product is CASSLGTGLGYGYTF. V gene TRBV5-5 combines with J gene TRBJ1-2; the match to TRBD1 covers 8 bases. V lost 0 bases, J lost 4 bases, and 5 bases stayed unmatched. Germline V gene lookup returns CDR1 SGHKS and CDR2 YYEKEE (reference sequence). This CDR3 is built from 15 residues. Combining the CDR3 with reference TRBV5-5 and TRBJ1-2 gives the whole variable domain DAGVTQSPTHLIKTRGQQVTLRCSPISGHKSVSWYQQVLGQGPQFIFQYYEKEERGRGNFPDRFSARQFPNYSSELNVNALLLGDSALYLCASSLGTGLGYGYTFGSGTRLTVV.

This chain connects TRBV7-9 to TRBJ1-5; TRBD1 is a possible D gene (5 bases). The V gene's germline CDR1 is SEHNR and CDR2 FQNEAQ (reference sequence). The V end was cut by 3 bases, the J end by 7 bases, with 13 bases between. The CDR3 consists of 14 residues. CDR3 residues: CASSFPGKEQPQHF. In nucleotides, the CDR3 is TGTGCCAGCAGCTTTCCAGGGAAGGAGCAGCCCCAGCATTTT.

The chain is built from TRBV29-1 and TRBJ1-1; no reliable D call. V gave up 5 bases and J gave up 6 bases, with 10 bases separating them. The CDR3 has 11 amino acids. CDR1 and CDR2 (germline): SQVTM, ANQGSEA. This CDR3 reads CSVNSVPEAFF. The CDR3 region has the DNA TGCAGCGTTAATTCTGTCCCTGAAGCTTTCTTT.